The rows below give T cell receptor beta chains drawn from one sample of a study of blood T cell repertoires in COVID-19. The assay was immunoSEQ multiplex PCR, and TCRdb's table has in-frame clones only and misses some. This sample has around 370,000 clones, with more than 75% found just once. Sequencing was carried out using peripheral blood. The receptors were gathered from a woman aged 45-60 years with COVID-19, enrolled during active disease. CDR3s include the opening cysteine and the closing phenylalanine or tryptophan. A D gene is named only where the DNA matches it firmly. Clone size, where shown, is once, few, many, or a class for clones that have expanded.

cdr3_aa	cdr3_nt	v_call	d_call	clone_size	j_call
CASSLGGGPQAEAFF	TGTGCCAGCAGCCTTGGGGGAGGCCCACAAGCTGAAGCTTTCTTT	TRBV11-2	.	.	TRBJ1-1
CASSQGQGKGEQYF	TGTGCCAGCTCACAGGGGCAAGGGAAAGGCGAGCAGTACTTC	TRBV18	.	.	TRBJ2-7
CATPRRVEGYGYTF	TGTGCCACCCCCCGGCGGGTCGAGGGCTATGGCTACACCTTC	TRBV24-1	.	.	TRBJ1-2
CASSSSTGLSNQPQHF	TGTGCCAGCAGCTCCTCGACAGGGCTTAGCAATCAGCCCCAGCATTTT	TRBV7-9	TRBD1	.	TRBJ1-5
CASSRPSNYGYTF	TGTGCCAGCAGCCGTCCTTCTAACTATGGCTACACCTTC	TRBV9	.	.	TRBJ1-2
CASSLAGGVHEQFF	TGTGCCAGTAGTCTAGCGGGAGGTGTACATGAGCAGTTCTTC	TRBV19	TRBD2	.	TRBJ2-1
CASSFDGSRTGELFF	TGTGCCAGCAGTTTCGACGGGAGCAGGACCGGGGAGCTGTTTTTT	TRBV28	.	.	TRBJ2-2
CASRRGLYNEQFF	TGTGCCAGCAGGAGGGGACTCTACAATGAGCAGTTCTTC	TRBV6-5	.	.	TRBJ2-1
CASSSRKEGPFSGNTIYF	TGTGCCAGTAGTTCCCGTAAGGAGGGACCCTTCTCTGGAAACACCATATATTTT	TRBV19	.	.	TRBJ1-3
CASSLISGTRPYEQYF	TGTGCCAGCAGTTTAATCTCGGGGACTAGACCCTACGAGCAGTACTTC	TRBV28	TRBD2	.	TRBJ2-7
CASSQGGGGTQYF	TGTGCCAGCAGCCAAGGAGGGGGGGGGACCCAGTACTTC	TRBV3-1/TRBV3-2	.	.	TRBJ2-5
CASSLSTANQPQHF	TGTGCCAGCAGCTTATCAACAGCTAATCAGCCCCAGCATTTT	TRBV7-2	.	once	TRBJ1-5
CASSLTGGPQETQYF	TGTGCCAGCAGCTTGACGGGAGGGCCCCAAGAGACCCAGTACTTC	TRBV7-3	TRBD2	.	TRBJ2-5
CASSQEKTSGYTDTQYF	TGCGCCAGCAGCCAAGAAAAGACTAGCGGGTACACAGATACGCAGTATTTT	TRBV4-1	TRBD2	.	TRBJ2-3
CASSQDRVRETQYF	TGTGCCAGCAGCCAAGACAGGGTGAGGGAGACCCAGTACTTC	TRBV14	.	.	TRBJ2-5
CASRRSGSSYNEQFF	TGCGCCAGCAGAAGAAGCGGGAGCTCCTACAATGAGCAGTTCTTC	TRBV5-1	TRBD2	few	TRBJ2-1
CASSLGTSSTDTQYF	TGTGCCAGCAGCTTAGGGACTAGCAGCACAGATACGCAGTATTTT	TRBV11-3	TRBD2	.	TRBJ2-3
CASLGTSGTDTQYF	TGTGCCAGTCTTGGGACTAGCGGTACAGATACGCAGTATTTT	TRBV7-9	TRBD2	.	TRBJ2-3
CASSSTGEGHEQYF	TGCGCCAGCAGCTCGACTGGGGAGGGCCACGAGCAGTACTTC	TRBV10-1	TRBD2	.	TRBJ2-7
CASSPYSDSSGNTIYF	TGTGCCAGCAGCCCATACAGCGACAGCTCTGGAAACACCATATATTTT	TRBV5-4	.	.	TRBJ1-3
CAWSVHGLANPGELFF	TGTGCCTGGAGTGTACACGGGCTAGCTAACCCCGGGGAGCTGTTTTTT	TRBV30	.	.	TRBJ2-2
CASSPTPTSGNEQYF	TGTGCTAGCAGCCCCACCCCGACTAGCGGGAACGAGCAGTACTTC	TRBV7-7	TRBD2	.	TRBJ2-7
CSVVLAGDSGTGELFF	TGCAGCGTGGTACTAGCGGGAGATTCCGGCACCGGGGAGCTGTTTTTT	TRBV29-1	TRBD2	few	TRBJ2-2
CASTSYERGNTEAFF	TGTGCCAGCACCTCATACGAGCGGGGGAACACTGAAGCTTTCTTT	TRBV6-6	.	.	TRBJ1-1
CASSQDSNTEAFF	TGCGCCAGCAGCCAAGATTCAAACACTGAAGCTTTCTTT	TRBV4-3	.	few	TRBJ1-1
CASSSPTGFYSPLHF	TGTGCCAGCAGCTCGCCCACAGGCTTTTATTCACCCCTCCACTTT	TRBV7-8	.	.	TRBJ1-6
CAWSVFSLGRGEQYF	TGTGCCTGGAGTGTTTTTTCCCTGGGGCGGGGGGAGCAGTACTTC	TRBV30	TRBD2	.	TRBJ2-7
CASSIDLFSGTYNEQFF	TGTGCCAGTAGTATAGATCTATTCAGCGGGACTTACAATGAGCAGTTCTTC	TRBV19	TRBD2	.	TRBJ2-1
CASSHRQGAPNTEAFF	TGTGCCAGCTCCCATAGGCAGGGGGCCCCGAACACTGAAGCTTTCTTT	TRBV19	TRBD1	.	TRBJ1-1
CASSPALGVANEQYF	TGCGCCAGCAGCCCGGCCCTCGGGGTTGCCAACGAGCAGTACTTC	TRBV5-1	.	.	TRBJ2-7
CASSWDREGYNEQFF	TGTGCCAGCAGCTGGGACAGGGAGGGCTACAATGAGCAGTTCTTC	TRBV3-1/TRBV3-2	TRBD1	.	TRBJ2-1
CAWSALTGYTEAFF	TGTGCCTGGAGTGCACTTACAGGGTACACTGAAGCTTTCTTT	TRBV30	.	.	TRBJ1-1
CASSLAGGGPSFEQYF	TGTGCCAGCAGCTTGGCCGGTGGAGGGCCTTCATTCGAGCAGTACTTC	TRBV5-6	.	.	TRBJ2-7
CASRGEETYEQYF	TGTGCCAGCAGGGGGGAGGAGACCTACGAGCAGTACTTC	TRBV7-9	.	.	TRBJ2-7
CASRLNSLPNQPQHF	TGTGCCAGCAGGTTAAACTCCCTGCCCAATCAGCCCCAGCATTTT	TRBV27	.	.	TRBJ1-5
CASSQVNEQYF	TGTGCCAGCAGCCAAGTAAACGAGCAGTACTTC	TRBV3-1/TRBV3-2	.	.	TRBJ2-7
CASSLTPGNEQFF	TGCGCCAGCAGCCTGACCCCGGGGAATGAGCAGTTCTTC	TRBV5-1	.	.	TRBJ2-1
CASSYSIQGAEKLFF	TGTGCCAGCAGTTACTCGATACAGGGGGCTGAAAAACTGTTTTTT	TRBV6-5	TRBD1	.	TRBJ1-4
CASSHGSGSSSYEQYF	TGTGCCAGCAGCCACGGTAGCGGGAGTAGCTCCTACGAGCAGTACTTC	TRBV3-1/TRBV3-2	TRBD2	.	TRBJ2-7
CASSLGVLREGGRNAEQFF	TGTGCCAGCAGCTTAGGGGTGTTGCGGGAGGGCGGACGCAACGCTGAGCAGTTCTTC	TRBV7-3	TRBD2	.	TRBJ2-1
CASSPNRDREAFF	TGTGCCAGCAGCCCAAACAGGGACCGTGAAGCTTTCTTT	TRBV7-3	.	.	TRBJ1-1
CASSLEGLSYNEQFF	TGTGCCAGCAGCTTAGAGGGGCTCTCCTACAATGAGCAGTTCTTC	TRBV11-2	.	.	TRBJ2-1
CASSLQPGQGYEQYF	TGCGCCAGCAGCTTGCAGCCGGGACAGGGTTACGAGCAGTACTTC	TRBV5-1	TRBD1	.	TRBJ2-7